This TCR beta chain was obtained from a study of T-cell reconstitution after alpha-beta-depleted transplantation in children. This clonotype was seen at least ten times. Library preparation (for TCRbeta) was performed with unique molecular identifiers. MiXCR, applied by TCRdb to the PCR reads, yields one record per CDR3 protein. The data hold a few hundred thousand distinct CDR3 sequences, with around 9.7% observed a single time. The CDR3 is 16 residues long. CDR1 is SGHTA and CDR2 is FQGNSA in the germline V gene. V lost 5 bases and J 7 bases, leaving 24 bases between the germline ends. The sequence was collected from a human donor who donated a stem cell graft to a child with SCID. Sequenced here: PBMCs from the stem cell graft donor, sampled from the stem cell graft. This sequence joins TRBV7-2 and TRBJ2-7; weak D call: TRBD2 (5 bases). CDR3 loop: CASSPPGFSGSREQYF. The CDR3 DNA reads as TGTGCCAGCAGCCCCCCTGGTTTCTCGGGGTCCAGGGAGCAGTACTTC.